A selection of T cell receptor beta chains follows, all from one sample in a study of persistence of HIV-infected CD4 T cells. Clones were sequenced by immunoSEQ multiplex PCR, and TCRdb holds only the in-frame ones, with some missing. The profile shows about 36,000 clones, 82% of them singletons. These receptors' antigens are unknown. The sequenced sample was cultured CD4+ T cells from PBMCs, obtained from a patient who received antiretroviral therapy. These receptors originate from an adult with HIV. The donor label of this sample is uncertain. The CDR3 runs from the conserved cysteine through the conserved F or W. Each record gives: J gene, V gene, clone size, D gene, CDR3 DNA, CDR3 protein. A D gene is named only where the DNA matches it firmly. Rows give clone size only sometimes, using once, few, many, or a class for an expanded clone.

j_call: TRBJ1-3
v_call: TRBV7-2
clone_size: NA
d_call: NA
cdr3_nt: TGTGCCAGCAGCTTAGACGTAGGGCTAGGAAACACCATATATTTT
cdr3_aa: CASSLDVGLGNTIYF

j_call: TRBJ2-1
v_call: TRBV7-2
clone_size: NA
d_call: TRBD2
cdr3_nt: TGTGCCAGCAGCTTAAACGGGGGGGCCCATGAGCAGTTCTTC
cdr3_aa: CASSLNGGAHEQFF

j_call: TRBJ2-3
v_call: TRBV6-6
clone_size: NA
d_call: TRBD2
cdr3_nt: TGTGCCAGCAGTTACAGCGGGGTGGGAGATACGCAGTATTTT
cdr3_aa: CASSYSGVGDTQYF

j_call: TRBJ2-6
v_call: TRBV9
clone_size: once
d_call: NA
cdr3_nt: TGTGCCAGCAGCGTAGGGACCCTCCGAACTGGGGCCAACGTCCTGACTTTC
cdr3_aa: CASSVGTLRTGANVLTF

j_call: TRBJ1-3
v_call: TRBV10-1
clone_size: NA
d_call: NA
cdr3_nt: TGCGCCAGCAGTGAGGACACCGCCAGTAACACCATATATTTT
cdr3_aa: CASSEDTASNTIYF

j_call: TRBJ1-2
v_call: TRBV25-1
clone_size: NA
d_call: NA
cdr3_nt: TGTGCCAGCAGTCGGCTACTTAACTATGGCTACACCTTC
cdr3_aa: CASSRLLNYGYTF

j_call: TRBJ1-4
v_call: TRBV7-2
clone_size: NA
d_call: NA
cdr3_nt: TGTGCCAGCAAGGCGGAGGCACATACTGAAAAACTGTTTTTT
cdr3_aa: CASKAEAHTEKLFF

j_call: TRBJ1-2
v_call: TRBV5-1
clone_size: NA
d_call: TRBD1
cdr3_nt: TGCGCCAGCAGCATCGGACAGGGACTTGGGTATGGCTACACCTTC
cdr3_aa: CASSIGQGLGYGYTF

j_call: TRBJ1-4
v_call: TRBV18
clone_size: NA
d_call: NA
cdr3_nt: TGTGCCAGCTCCCGTGACCGAGGGGAATTCAAACTGTTTTTT
cdr3_aa: CASSRDRGEFKLFF

j_call: TRBJ2-3
v_call: TRBV12-5
clone_size: NA
d_call: NA
cdr3_nt: TGTGCTAGTGGTAACCCGCCGGGACATCTAACAGATACGCAGTATTTT
cdr3_aa: CASGNPPGHLTDTQYF

j_call: TRBJ2-2
v_call: TRBV24-1
clone_size: NA
d_call: NA
cdr3_nt: TGTGCCACCCGAGACGGATCTACCGGGGAGCTGTTTTTT
cdr3_aa: CATRDGSTGELFF

j_call: TRBJ1-1
v_call: TRBV19
clone_size: NA
d_call: NA
cdr3_nt: TGTGCCAGCCTCCGGTTGGGGGCCGGAGGGGGTGAAGCTTTCTTT
cdr3_aa: CASLRLGAGGGEAFF

j_call: TRBJ1-5
v_call: TRBV6-5
clone_size: NA
d_call: NA
cdr3_nt: TGTGCCAGCAGCAACAGGGAGGGGCAGCCCCAGCATTTT
cdr3_aa: CASSNREGQPQHF

j_call: TRBJ1-1
v_call: TRBV2
clone_size: NA
d_call: TRBD1
cdr3_nt: TGTGCCAGCAGTGAAACGGGGACAGTGAACACTGAAGCTTTCTTT
cdr3_aa: CASSETGTVNTEAFF

j_call: TRBJ1-4
v_call: TRBV6-5
clone_size: NA
d_call: TRBD1
cdr3_nt: TGTGCCAGCAGTTACGACAGGGGGCGCGAACTGTTTTTT
cdr3_aa: CASSYDRGRELFF

j_call: TRBJ1-1
v_call: TRBV6-5
clone_size: NA
d_call: TRBD1
cdr3_nt: TGTGCCAGCAGACCCCTAGACAGGGGGGCTGAAGCTTTCTTT
cdr3_aa: CASRPLDRGAEAFF

j_call: TRBJ2-1
v_call: TRBV6-6
clone_size: NA
d_call: NA
cdr3_nt: TGTGCCAGCAGTTACAGCTCCTACAATGAGCAGTTCTTC
cdr3_aa: CASSYSSYNEQFF

j_call: TRBJ1-1
v_call: TRBV18
clone_size: NA
d_call: NA
cdr3_nt: TGTGCCAGCTCCCCAATCAGAGGCACTGAAGCTTTCTTT
cdr3_aa: CASSPIRGTEAFF

j_call: TRBJ2-4
v_call: TRBV19
clone_size: NA
d_call: TRBD2
cdr3_nt: TGTGCCAGTAGTATAGTCTATTGGACTAGCGGGCGGATAGCCAAAAACATTCAGTACTTC
cdr3_aa: CASSIVYWTSGRIAKNIQYF

j_call: TRBJ2-6
v_call: TRBV19
clone_size: NA
d_call: NA
cdr3_nt: TGTGCCAGTAACGGCGCTATGGGGGGGGCCAACGTCCTGACTTTC
cdr3_aa: CASNGAMGGANVLTF

j_call: TRBJ2-2
v_call: TRBV2
clone_size: NA
d_call: TRBD1
cdr3_nt: TGTGCCAGCAAGTGGACAGGGGCTTTGAGGGAGCTGTTTTTT
cdr3_aa: CASKWTGALRELFF

j_call: TRBJ1-3
v_call: TRBV5-4
clone_size: NA
d_call: TRBD1
cdr3_nt: TGTGCCAGCAGCTTGGCGGGACAGGTTCCGGTGAACACCATATATTTT
cdr3_aa: CASSLAGQVPVNTIYF

j_call: TRBJ2-3
v_call: TRBV30
clone_size: NA
d_call: NA
cdr3_nt: TGTGCCTGGAGTGTAGGTGATACGCAGTATTTT
cdr3_aa: CAWSVGDTQYF

j_call: TRBJ1-5
v_call: TRBV5-8
clone_size: NA
d_call: NA
cdr3_nt: TGTGCCAGCAGCTTGGCATGGCAGGGGACTAATCAGCCCCAGCATTTT
cdr3_aa: CASSLAWQGTNQPQHF

j_call: TRBJ1-6
v_call: TRBV5-1
clone_size: few
d_call: TRBD1
cdr3_nt: TGCGCCAGCAGCTTGGACAGGACAGGGTATTCACCCCTCCACTTT
cdr3_aa: CASSLDRTGYSPLHF

j_call: TRBJ1-3
v_call: TRBV5-6
clone_size: NA
d_call: TRBD1
cdr3_nt: TGTGCCAGCAGCTTGAGAGCCACAGGGGCCTCTGGAAACACCATATATTTT
cdr3_aa: CASSLRATGASGNTIYF

j_call: TRBJ1-1
v_call: TRBV19
clone_size: NA
d_call: NA
cdr3_nt: TGTGCCAGTACCCAGGGAACTGAAGCTTTCTTT
cdr3_aa: CASTQGTEAFF

j_call: TRBJ2-3
v_call: TRBV3-1/TRBV3-2
clone_size: once
d_call: TRBD2
cdr3_nt: TGTGCCAGCAGCCAAGTTTCCTTCGGGGGGGCGTCAGATACGCAGTATTTT
cdr3_aa: CASSQVSFGGASDTQYF

j_call: TRBJ2-1
v_call: TRBV6-1
clone_size: NA
d_call: NA
cdr3_nt: TGTGCCAGCAGTGAATCAGTCGGCTCCTACAATGAGCAGTTCTTC
cdr3_aa: CASSESVGSYNEQFF